The 9 T cell receptor beta chains listed next were all sequenced from one sample in a study of T cell responses to AZD1222 COVID-19 vaccine. Generated by immunoSEQ multiplex PCR, the TCRdb table keeps only in-frame clones and is missing some. The data contain roughly 140,000 clones, roughly four fifths of them seen just once; the ten biggest clones take up 3.5% to 5%. Sequencing was performed on peripheral blood, taken on day 0 of MenACWY control vaccination. Source of these receptors: an adult in good health.

The chain uses TRBV6-1 and TRBJ2-5; 8 nucleotides align to TRBD1. V lost 3 bases and J lost 3; bases outside the gene matches: 3. Germline values: CDR1 MNHNS, CDR2 SASEGT. This CDR3 region has 14 residues. CDR3 protein: CASSDLDREETQYF. For the CDR3, the DNA is TGTGCCAGCAGTGACCTGGACAGGGAAGAGACCCAGTACTTC.

In this sample, this clone turned up once. This chain joins TRBV5-4 and TRBJ1-1, with 7 bases fitting TRBD1. V dropped 3 bases and J dropped 1; count of bases not matched to a gene: 0. CDR1 is SGHNT, CDR2 YYREEE, per germline (reference sequence). CDR3 length: 13 amino acids. The CDR3 bases are TGTGCCAGCAGCTGGGACAGGAACACTGAAGCTTTCTTT. It encodes CASSWDRNTEAFF.

The chain couples TRBV3-1 (or the pseudogene TRBV3-2) to TRBJ1-1; D gene ambiguous. The V gene lost 4 bases and the J gene lost 1 base, with 10 bases spanning the gap. Germline V gene lookup returns CDR1 LGHDT and CDR2 YNNKEL (reference sequence). This CDR3 has 14 residues. Here the CDR3 reads CASSPFTRNTEAFF. The CDR3 bases are TGTGCCAGCAGCCCATTTACGAGGAACACTGAAGCTTTCTTT.

Written as DNA, the CDR3 is TGTGCCAGCAGTCCCCGAAGGGGTTGGGAGCAGTACGTC. Encoded protein: CASSPRRGWEQYV. V gene TRBV28 combines with J gene TRBJ2-7, with D possibly being TRBD1 (5 bases). Germline CDR1 reads MDHEN; CDR2 reads SYDVKM. This CDR3 has 13 amino acids. Between the trimmed V and J ends, which lost 5 bases and 7 bases, there was a span of 15 bases.

CDR3 DNA: TGTGCCAGTAACTCGGACAGGGATGGTTCACCCCTCCACTTT. This gives the protein CASNSDRDGSPLHF. J is TRBJ1-6 and V is TRBV19, with TRBD1 matching 8 bases. The germline V gene encodes CDR1 LNHDA and CDR2 SQIVND (reference sequence). V shed 7 bases and J 9 bases; nucleotides not matched to a gene: 8. There are 14 residues in the CDR3.

CDR3 in amino acids: CASSPREDGYTF. CDR3 DNA sequence: TGTGCCAGCTCACCACGGGAGGATGGCTACACCTTC. The rearrangement uses TRBV18 and TRBJ1-2, with no clear D. The V gene lost 1 base and the J gene lost 6 bases, with 6 bases spanning the gap. Per the germline V gene, CDR1 is KGHSH and CDR2 is LQKENI. The CDR3 covers 12 residues. The full variable domain, with the rest looked up from reference TRBV18 and TRBJ1-2, is NAGVMQNPRHLVRRRGQEARLRCSPMKGHSHVYWYRQLPEEGLKFMVYLQKENIIDESGMPKERFSAEFPKEGPSILRIQQVVRGDSAAYFCASSPREDGYTFGSGTRLTVV.

The chain couples TRBV9 to TRBJ1-6; perhaps TRBD1 as D (6 bases). CDR3 length equals 17 residues. Germline V gene data show CDR1 as SGDLS and CDR2 as YYNGEE. V was clipped by 4 bases and J by 1 base, with 15 bases between them. The DNA of the CDR3 is TGTGCCAGCAGCATTACAGGGAGCCCTTCCTATAATTCACCCCTCCACTTT. Its translation is CASSITGSPSYNSPLHF.

J is TRBJ2-1 and V is TRBV3-1 (or the pseudogene TRBV3-2); 7 nucleotides align to TRBD1. V gave up 2 bases and J gave up 0 bases; unmatched junction bases: 7. The CDR3 is 17 amino acids. In germline, CDR1 is LGHDT, CDR2 YNNKEL (reference sequence). The CDR3 nucleotides are TGTGCCAGCAGCCAACTCTCCGGGACAGTCTCCTACAATGAGCAGTTCTTC. This encodes CASSQLSGTVSYNEQFF.

CDR3 protein: CASKAGTNYGYTF. The CDR3 DNA reads TGTGCCAGCAAAGCAGGAACTAACTATGGCTACACCTTC. This chain uses TRBV6-5 with TRBJ1-2; D not resolved. Trimming took 7 bases from V and 0 from J, leaving 9 bases between them. Per the germline V gene, CDR1 is MNHEY and CDR2 is SVGAGI. The CDR3 totals 13 residues.